This T cell receptor (beta chain) is from a study of T cell responses to AZD1222 COVID-19 vaccine. Germline V gives CDR1 SGHTS, CDR2 YDEGEE. The CDR3 is made up of 14 amino acids. Trimming removed 5 bases from V and 5 bases from J; junction bases left unmatched: 3. Assay used: immunoSEQ multiplex PCR; TCRdb lists only in-frame clones, some missing. This table holds about 110,000 clones, roughly nine tenths found once. This chain connects TRBV5-8 to TRBJ2-2; 10 bases agree with TRBD1. Here the sequenced sample was peripheral blood, taken on day 0 of AZD1222 vaccination. The origin of this receptor is an adult in good health. The CDR3 region is CASRRTGGTGELFF. The CDR3 region has the DNA TGTGCCAGCAGGCGGACAGGGGGGACCGGGGAGCTGTTTTTT.